The T cell receptor beta chain described here comes from a study of blood T cell repertoires in COVID-19. The protocol was immunoSEQ multiplex PCR, while the TCRdb copy is restricted to in-frame clones and leaves out a portion. The table has 140,000 or so clones, 75% to 90% seen once; the top ten hold about 11%. Germline CDR1 WNHNN, CDR2 SYGVQD (reference sequence). The CDR3 extends over 17 amino acids. The trim removed 5 bases at V and 0 bases at J, leaving 11 bases unmatched. Participants spanned ages roughly 18 to 95 years and resided in about 25 US areas. Cohorts were assigned according to the clinical history that participants reported.

Sequenced: PBMCs or T cells enriched from blood (not recorded which). The receptor was derived from a man in his 60s who had recovered from COVID-19. J is TRBJ2-3 and V is TRBV10-1, with TRBD2 matching over 7 bases. In DNA form, the CDR3 reads TGCGCCAGCAGTCCTAGGACTAGGTTTTCTAGCACAGATACGCAGTATTTT. This gives the protein CASSPRTRFSSTDTQYF.